A selection of T cell receptor beta chains follows, all from one sample in a study of blood T cell repertoires in COVID-19. Measured with immunoSEQ multiplex PCR; TCRdb has only the in-frame clones, and not every one. The repertoire includes hundreds of thousands of clones, roughly 83% of them detected once, and approximately 2.1% sits in the top ten. Sequencing was done on a sample of PBMCs or T cells enriched from blood (not recorded which). These receptor sequences come from a woman aged 50 to 60 who had recovered from COVID-19. Both conserved end residues are part of each CDR3. The D gene is left open where the match is weak. Clone size appears in some rows only: once, few, many, or a class for an expanded clone.

>TRBD1|-|TRBJ1-6|TRBV28
CASRPDRVVSPLHF
TGTGCCAGCAGGCCCGACAGGGTTGTGTCACCCCTCCACTTT
>-|-|TRBJ1-2|TRBV7-9
CASSATGANYGYTF
TGTGCCAGCAGCGCGACAGGAGCTAACTATGGCTACACCTTC
>-|-|TRBJ1-5|TRBV4-1
CASSQEAYQPQHF
TGCGCCAGCAGCCAAGAGGCTTATCAGCCCCAGCATTTT
>TRBD2|-|TRBJ2-3|TRBV19
CASSQIAGARGDTQYF
TGTGCCAGTAGCCAGATAGCGGGGGCCCGAGGAGATACGCAGTATTTT
>-|-|TRBJ1-2|TRBV2
CASRGSTNYGYTF
TGTGCCAGCAGGGGGAGCACCAACTATGGCTACACCTTC
>-|-|TRBJ1-5|TRBV5-1
CASSREPSSNQPQHF
TGCGCCAGCAGCCGGGAACCGTCAAGCAATCAGCCCCAGCATTTT
>-|-|TRBJ1-2|TRBV6-5
CASSYWGSGDDGYTF
TGTGCCAGCAGTTACTGGGGGTCAGGGGACGATGGCTACACCTTC
>TRBD2|-|TRBJ2-7|TRBV28
CASSLNVAGASYEQYF
TGTGCCAGCAGTTTGAATGTAGCGGGGGCCTCCTACGAGCAGTACTTC
>TRBD1|few|TRBJ2-7|TRBV4-1
CASSHPDRRSYEQYF
TGCGCCAGCAGCCACCCGGACAGGAGATCCTACGAGCAGTACTTC
>-|-|TRBJ2-5|TRBV9
CASSVGARGWGEEETQYF
TGTGCCAGCAGCGTAGGGGCCCGGGGGTGGGGCGAGGAAGAGACCCAGTACTTC
>TRBD1|-|TRBJ1-1|TRBV19
CASSITGQPTTEAFF
TGTGCCAGTAGTATAACGGGACAGCCCACCACTGAAGCTTTCTTT
>TRBD2|-|TRBJ2-5|TRBV5-1
CASSLVAGGQETQYF
TGCGCCAGCAGCTTGGTAGCGGGGGGGCAAGAGACCCAGTACTTC
>TRBD1|-|TRBJ1-1|TRBV5-4
CASSTGQLEAFF
TGTGCCAGCAGCACGGGACAGCTTGAAGCTTTCTTT
>TRBD1|-|TRBJ1-1|TRBV6-1
CASSDYRGRAEAFF
TGTGCCAGCAGTGACTACAGGGGGCGGGCTGAAGCTTTCTTT
>-|-|TRBJ2-3|TRBV7-8
CASSLVLSSDTQYF
TGTGCCAGCAGCTTAGTTCTAAGTTCAGATACGCAGTATTTT
>TRBD1|once|TRBJ1-2|TRBV7-9
CATSRGGTGDNYGYTF
TGTGCCACCTCGCGGGGAGGGACAGGGGATAACTATGGCTACACCTTC
>TRBD1|-|TRBJ2-7|TRBV28
CASNLGGTGSYEQYF
TGTGCCAGCAACCTAGGGGGGACAGGCTCCTACGAGCAGTACTTC
>TRBD2|-|TRBJ2-5|TRBV28
CASSLSSGSSETQYF
TGTGCCAGCAGTTTATCTAGCGGGAGCAGCGAGACCCAGTACTTC
>TRBD1|-|TRBJ1-5|TRBV7-2
CASSLAATGNQPQHF
TGTGCCAGCAGCTTAGCCGCGACAGGGAATCAGCCCCAGCATTTT
>TRBD2|-|TRBJ2-5|TRBV19
CASSARLAGVETQYF
TGTGCCAGTAGTGCCCGACTAGCGGGGGTGGAGACCCAGTACTTC
>-|-|TRBJ2-1|TRBV7-2
CASSSLYNEQFF
TGTGCCAGCAGCAGCCTCTACAATGAGCAGTTCTTC
>TRBD1|-|TRBJ1-1|TRBV7-2
CASSSQGAVPEAFF
TGTGCCAGCAGCTCACAGGGGGCTGTTCCTGAAGCTTTCTTT
>-|-|TRBJ1-5|TRBV27
CATPGVGNQPQHF
TGTGCCACACCAGGGGTGGGCAATCAGCCCCAGCATTTT
>-|-|TRBJ2-3|TRBV15
CATSRDREGGQYF
TGTGCCACCAGCAGAGATAGGGAAGGGGGGCAGTATTTT
>-|-|TRBJ2-5|TRBV9
CASSSSGQGFETQYF
-
>-|-|TRBJ1-5|TRBV6-5
CASSNTGEFQPQHF
TGTGCCAGCAGCAATACCGGAGAGTTTCAGCCCCAGCATTTT
>-|-|TRBJ2-1|TRBV18
CASSLSRPNEQFF
TGTGCCAGCTCACTAAGCAGGCCCAATGAGCAGTTCTTC
>TRBD2|-|TRBJ2-3|TRBV4-3
CASSQGLAGSTDTQYF
TGCGCCAGCAGCCAGGGACTAGCGGGCAGCACAGATACGCAGTATTTT
>TRBD1|once|TRBJ1-1|TRBV5-8
CASSLGQGARTEAFF
TGTGCCAGCAGCTTGGGACAGGGGGCGCGGACTGAAGCTTTCTTT
>-|-|TRBJ1-2|TRBV30
CASGRESNYGYTF
TGTGCCTCCGGCAGGGAATCGAACTATGGCTACACCTTC
>-|-|TRBJ1-5|TRBV10-2
CASSPGNNQPQHF
TGCGCCAGCAGTCCCGGGAACAATCAGCCCCAGCATTTT
>TRBD1|-|TRBJ1-2|TRBV6-5
CASSGDRGLYGYTF
TGTGCCAGCAGCGGGGACAGGGGGCTGTATGGCTACACCTTC
>TRBD2|-|TRBJ2-1|TRBV28
CAITTGTSGDYNEQFF
TGTGCCATTACCACCGGGACTAGCGGGGACTACAATGAGCAGTTCTTC
>TRBD1|many|TRBJ2-5|TRBV19
CASTATGWGTQYF
TGTGCCAGTACCGCGACAGGGTGGGGGACCCAGTACTTC
>-|-|TRBJ1-1|TRBV12-5
CASGLVLRGVNTEAFF
TGTGCTAGTGGTTTGGTCCTTCGGGGGGTGAACACTGAAGCTTTCTTT
>-|-|TRBJ2-5|TRBV7-2
CASSLDAVETQYF
TGTGCCAGCAGCTTAGACGCGGTAGAGACCCAGTACTTC
>TRBD1|-|TRBJ2-5|TRBV5-4
CASSSKTGTETQYF
TGTGCCAGCAGTTCTAAGACAGGGACGGAGACCCAGTACTTC
>-|-|TRBJ2-2|TRBV7-9
CASSLQGPSGELFF
TGTGCCAGCAGCTTGCAGGGGCCGAGCGGGGAGCTGTTTTTT
>TRBD2|-|TRBJ2-7|TRBV27
CASSLSPGTSGWYEQYF
TGTGCCAGCAGTTTATCTCCCGGGACTAGCGGGTGGTACGAGCAGTACTTC
>TRBD2|-|TRBJ2-7|TRBV5-1
CASSLGTSDYEQYF
TGCGCCAGCAGCTTGGGGACTAGCGATTACGAGCAGTACTTC
>TRBD1|-|TRBJ2-7|TRBV6-5
CASGTGLVNEQYF
TGTGCCTCTGGGACAGGGTTGGTGAACGAGCAGTACTTC
>TRBD1|-|TRBJ2-7|TRBV5-4
CASSPWTGSPYEQYF
TGTGCCAGCAGCCCCTGGACAGGGTCCCCCTACGAGCAGTACTTC
>-|-|TRBJ2-7|TRBV2
CASSETGRYEQYF
TGTGCCAGCAGCGAGACTGGTCGCTACGAGCAGTACTTC
>-|-|TRBJ1-5|TRBV28
CASSLEGWELGQPQHF
TGTGCCAGCAGTTTAGAAGGATGGGAGCTCGGTCAGCCCCAGCATTTT
>-|-|TRBJ2-7|TRBV7-8
CASSPATGFGYEQYF
TGTGCCAGCAGCCCTGCCACGGGGTTTGGGTACGAGCAGTACTTC
>TRBD1|-|TRBJ1-4|TRBV9
CASSGSRDSGEKLFF
TGTGCCAGCAGCGGATCCCGGGACAGTGGTGAAAAACTGTTTTTT
>-|-|TRBJ2-1|TRBV7-9
CASSSDWEQFF
TGTGCCAGCAGCTCGGACTGGGAGCAGTTCTTC
>TRBD1|-|TRBJ2-1|TRBV11-3
CASSSTGEPYNEQFF
TGTGCCAGCAGCTCCACAGGGGAGCCCTACAATGAGCAGTTCTTC
>-|-|TRBJ1-6|TRBV4-2
CASSQVRVGSPLHF
TGTGCCAGCAGCCAAGTCAGGGTGGGTTCACCCCTCCACTTT
>TRBD1|-|TRBJ2-7|TRBV10-3
CAISSGTGAGEQYF
TGTGCCATCAGCTCAGGGACAGGGGCGGGCGAGCAGTACTTC
>-|-|TRBJ2-7|TRBV7-3
CASSLEAGGSYEQYF
TGTGCCAGCAGCTTGGAGGCGGGCGGCTCCTACGAGCAGTACTTC
>-|once|TRBJ1-2|TRBV12-3/TRBV12-4
CASSLTVNYGYTF
TGTGCCAGCAGTCTTACAGTCAACTATGGCTACACCTTC
>-|-|TRBJ1-3|TRBV21-1
CASSKSSGNTIYF
TGTGCCAGCAGCAAATCGAGCGGAAACACCATATATTTT
>-|-|TRBJ2-7|TRBV28
CATLTRDFLTYEQYF
TGTGCCACCTTAACGAGGGACTTTCTTACCTACGAGCAGTACTTC
>TRBD1|-|TRBJ1-5|TRBV5-6
CASSADRVNQPQHF
TGTGCCAGCAGCGCGGACAGGGTCAATCAGCCCCAGCATTTT